This entry lists 30 T cell receptor beta chains sequenced from one sample in a study of blood T cell repertoires in COVID-19. The method was immunoSEQ multiplex PCR; TCRdb's version includes in-frame clones alone and lacks a portion of them. Of about 260,000 clones detected, 84% appear once; the ten largest clones hold about 4%. Source material: PBMCs or T cells enriched from blood (not recorded which). Receptors originate from a man aged 25 to 45 with acute COVID-19.

The gene calls are TRBV24-1 and TRBJ1-2; 7 positions agree with TRBD1. V was clipped by 3 bases and J by 0 bases; unmatched bases: 6. This CDR3 is 16 amino acids long. CDR1 and CDR2 (germline): KGHDR, SFDVKD. CDR3 DNA: TGTGCCACCAGTGATAGGCAGGGGGGACCTAACTATGGCTACACCTTC. This gives the protein CATSDRQGGPNYGYTF.

V and J are TRBV19 and TRBJ2-1; 8 bases align to TRBD2. Germline V gene sequence: CDR1 LNHDA, CDR2 SQIVND (reference sequence). Losses at the gene ends were 11 bases for V and 4 bases for J; bases not matched to a gene: 13. The CDR3 is 15 amino acids. The CDR3 DNA follows: TGTGCCTCAAATTTCGGGAGGGGCTTGTACAATGAGCAGTTCTTC. Translation gives CASNFGRGLYNEQFF.

This clone was seen just once. The chain joins TRBV7-6 to TRBJ2-5; TRBD2 matches at 12 bases. The CDR3 consists of 16 residues. The germline V gene has CDR1 SGHVS and CDR2 FNYEAQ. Unmatched junction bases numbered 10, after V lost 8 bases and J lost 3 bases. DNA for the CDR3: TGTGCCAGCGGGTCAGCGGGACTAGCGGGTAAAGAGACCCAGTACTTC. It is translated as CASGSAGLAGKETQYF.

The J gene is TRBJ1-5, the V gene TRBV28; D unclear. Trimming stripped 7 bases from V and 6 bases from J, with 10 bases between. Germline-derived CDR1 and CDR2 are MDHEN and SYDVKM. The CDR3 length is 12 residues. CDR3 coding DNA: TGTGCCAGCACCGCCGGGATTCAGCCCCAGCATTTT. Amino acid sequence: CASTAGIQPQHF.

J is TRBJ2-3 and V is TRBV5-1, with TRBD1 matching over 9 bases. In germline, CDR1 is SGHRS, CDR2 YFSETQ. The CDR3 consists of 13 residues. Trimming cost V 8 bases and J 4 bases; bases outside gene matches: 5. The DNA of the CDR3 is TGCGCCAGTCGGACAGGGGACGCAGATACGCAGTATTTT. Its protein is CASRTGDADTQYF.

The CDR3 coding sequence is TGTGCCAGCAGCTACGCGGCGGGGGGGCTGGAGACCCAGTACTTC. Its protein product is CASSYAAGGLETQYF. The J gene is TRBJ2-5, the V gene TRBV7-9; 9 bases align to TRBD2. Germline V gene data show CDR1 as SEHNR and CDR2 as FQNEAQ (reference sequence). The V segment lost 4 bases and the J segment 5 bases; nucleotides outside the gene matches: 8. This CDR3 is 15 amino acids long.

The chain is built from TRBV6-5 and TRBJ2-1; 10 nucleotides line up with TRBD2. There are 15 residues in the CDR3. Germline CDR1 and CDR2: MNHEY and SVGAGI. The V and J ends lost 2 bases and 5 bases, in that order; junction bases with no gene match: 3. CDR3 nucleotide sequence: TGTGCCAGCAGTTACATTCTAGCGGGGGACAATGAGCAGTTCTTC. Amino acid sequence: CASSYILAGDNEQFF.

This chain links TRBV7-3 with TRBJ1-1; D remains unclear. Trimming removed 2 bases at V and 5 bases at J, with 9 bases between. The CDR3 has 13 residues. Germline lookup yields CDR1 SGHTA and CDR2 FQGTGA. The DNA of the CDR3 is TGTGCCAGCAGCTTAGCGAGAACGACTGAAGCTTTCTTT. It is translated as CASSLARTTEAFF.

The V and J genes are TRBV5-6 and TRBJ1-1; D is perhaps TRBD1 (5 bases). This CDR3 has 17 amino acids. Per germline, CDR1 SGHDT and CDR2 YYEEEE. Trimming took off 4 bases at V and 0 bases at J, with 19 bases between the two ends. CDR3 in amino acids: CASSPGVLDTVNTEAFF. CDR3 DNA sequence: TGTGCCAGCAGCCCCGGAGTGCTGGACACCGTGAACACTGAAGCTTTCTTT.

The J gene is TRBJ1-6, the V gene TRBV7-6, with D possibly matching TRBD1 (6 bases). Germline lookup yields CDR1 SGHVS and CDR2 FNYEAQ. The CDR3 length is 13 residues. Trimming pared 5 bases from V and 9 bases from J, leaving 11 bases between. CDR3: CASSGGGSSPLHF. In nucleotides, the CDR3 is TGTGCCAGCAGCGGGGGGGGCAGTTCACCCCTCCACTTT.

This chain links TRBV6-6 with TRBJ1-4, with D tentatively TRBD1 (5 bases). The ends were cut back, 2 bases at V and 4 bases at J, with 11 bases in the middle. The CDR3 is 15 amino acids. The germline V gene has CDR1 MNHNY and CDR2 SVGAGI (reference sequence). Written as DNA, the CDR3 is TGTGCCAGCAGTTACGGGCAGGGACTTAATGAAAAACTGTTTTTT. Translated: CASSYGQGLNEKLFF.

In this sample, this clone turned up once. Other DNA sequences in the same sample also yield this CDR3. The chain combines TRBV5-1 with TRBJ1-6; 8 nucleotides align to TRBD1. After removal of 2 bases from V and 10 bases from J, the junction contained 5 bases not matched to a gene. The CDR3 has 14 amino acids. CDR1 and CDR2 from the germline V gene are SGHRS and YFSETQ. The CDR3 spells CASSLQGEGSPLHF. The CDR3 nucleotides read TGCGCCAGCAGCTTACAGGGGGAGGGCTCACCCCTCCACTTT.

The DNA of the CDR3 is TGCAGCGTCCCCATTTTGGGAGCCTATGGCTACACCTTC. Its translation: CSVPILGAYGYTF. The rearrangement uses TRBV29-1 and TRBJ1-2, with D hard to call. This CDR3 contains 13 residues. Germline values: CDR1 SQVTM, CDR2 ANQGSEA. V lost 6 bases and J 4 bases, leaving 15 bases between the germline ends.

The J gene is TRBJ2-7, the V gene TRBV11-2, with TRBD1 identical over 8 bases. This CDR3 is 14 amino acids long. The germline V gene has CDR1 SGHAT and CDR2 FQNNGV. After removal of 2 bases from V and 3 bases from J, the junction contained 3 bases not matched to a gene. CDR3 region: CASSLTGTGYEQYV. For the CDR3, the DNA is TGTGCCAGCAGCTTAACCGGGACAGGCTACGAGCAGTACGTC.

The V gene is TRBV27, the J gene TRBJ1-1; weak D call: TRBD1 (6 bases). CDR3 length: 12 amino acids. CDR1 and CDR2 (germline): MNHEY, SMNVEV (reference sequence). V shed 3 bases and J shed 9 bases, with 11 bases lying between them. The CDR3 coding sequence is TGTGCCAGCAGTTTCTCCGGACAGAAAGCTTTCTTT. Residues: CASSFSGQKAFF.

This chain's CDR3 is CASTQGARGYTF. CDR3 DNA: TGTGCCAGCACCCAGGGGGCTAGGGGCTACACCTTC. The rearrangement uses TRBV6-5 and TRBJ1-2, with TRBD1 matching 8 bases. V shed 7 bases, J shed 8 bases, and the junction held 6 bases outside the gene matches. Looked up from germline, CDR1 is MNHEY and CDR2 is SVGAGI. The CDR3 extends over 12 amino acids.

CDR3 residues: CASSQHLPQSPLHF. The CDR3 nucleotides are TGCGCCAGCAGCCAACACCTACCCCAATCACCCCTCCACTTT. The chain joins TRBV4-1 to TRBJ1-6; D is ambiguous. The germline gives CDR1 MGHRA, CDR2 YSYEKL. V lost 2 bases, J lost 10 bases, and 12 bases lay in between. This CDR3 is 14 amino acids long.

This chain links TRBV21-1 with TRBJ2-7; the table's D call of TRBD2 was not tested on the DNA. TRBV21-1 is given as a pseudogene. This CDR3 has 15 residues. The CDR3, as DNA: TGTGCCAGCCTAAAGACGGGGGGCCTCTTGGACGAGCAGTACGTC. Its protein product is CASLKTGGLLDEQYV.

The V gene is TRBV5-1, the J gene TRBJ1-2; the match to TRBD1 covers 9 bases. With V trimmed by 2 bases and J by 4 bases, 6 bases remained unmatched. Per germline, CDR1 SGHRS and CDR2 YFSETQ. This CDR3 comprises 15 residues. The CDR3 nucleotides are TGCGCCAGCAGCTTACAGGGGGCGCAGGGCTATGGCTACACCTTC. It yields the protein CASSLQGAQGYGYTF.

CDR3 amino acids: CASSILGGYGYTF. CDR3 coding DNA: TGTGCCAGTAGTATATTGGGGGGCTATGGCTACACCTTC. The chain couples TRBV19 to TRBJ1-2; a weak D match, TRBD1 (5 bases). From germline, CDR1 is LNHDA and CDR2 SQIVND (reference sequence). Trimming cost V 2 bases and J 4 bases, with 8 bases left between them. CDR3 length equals 13 residues.

This clone was counted a single time. This chain uses TRBV7-6 with TRBJ2-3; tentative D call: TRBD1 (5 bases). V lost 4 bases, J lost 4 bases, and 15 bases lay in between. CDR3 length equals 15 residues. Germline loops: CDR1 SGHVS, CDR2 FNYEAQ. The CDR3 DNA follows: TGTGCCAGCAGCTACCAAGGGGCGCCGGCAGATACGCAGTATTTT. Encoded protein: CASSYQGAPADTQYF.

The chain recombines TRBV29-1 with TRBJ2-1; 10 nucleotides agree with TRBD2. Germline CDR1 SQVTM, CDR2 ANQGSEA. CDR3 length: 13 residues. V was pared by 5 bases and J by 6 bases, with 4 bases of the junction left unmatched. As DNA, the CDR3 is TGCAGCGTTCTAGCGGGAGTAGCCAATGAGCAGTTCTTC. This sequence encodes CSVLAGVANEQFF.

The V and J genes are TRBV6-5 and TRBJ1-2; D might be TRBD1 (5 bases). The ends were cut back, 0 bases at V and 4 bases at J, with 9 bases in the middle. The CDR3 runs 14 residues. Germline loops: CDR1 MNHEY, CDR2 SVGAGI. The CDR3 DNA sequence: TGTGCCAGCAGTTACTCCGCAGGGCCCTATGGCTACACCTTC. It translates to CASSYSAGPYGYTF.

This clone was seen a few times. This specimen includes other DNA sequences encoding the same CDR3. V and J are TRBV10-3 and TRBJ1-6, with TRBD1 as a possible D gene (5 bases). The V end was cut by 0 bases, the J end by 7 bases, with 7 bases between. Germline lookup yields CDR1 ENHRY and CDR2 SYGVKD. The CDR3 sequence is 14 residues long. The CDR3 bases are TGTGCCATCAGTGAGTCAGGGGTGAATTCACCCCTCCACTTT. Its translation: CAISESGVNSPLHF.

The chain is built from TRBV4-2 and TRBJ2-3; a possible D gene is TRBD1 (5 bases). The germline V gene has CDR1 LGHNA and CDR2 YNFKEQ. Trimming left V 0 bases short and J 2 bases short, with 15 bases between. This CDR3 region has 17 residues. The CDR3 here is CASSQEPAGGHTDTQYF. The DNA of the CDR3 is TGTGCCAGCAGCCAAGAACCGGCAGGCGGACACACAGATACGCAGTATTTT.

This clone was seen more than once but under ten times. This chain's CDR3 is CASSPPGGGRLGYTF. Written as DNA, the CDR3 is TGTGCCAGCAGTCCTCCGGGAGGGGGACGTCTCGGCTACACCTTC. The chain combines TRBV28 with TRBJ1-2, with D possibly being TRBD1 (6 bases). The germline CDR1 and CDR2 sequences are MDHEN and SYDVKM. The V end lost 5 bases, the J end lost 8 bases, and 21 bases lay between the germline ends. This CDR3 comprises 15 residues.

J is TRBJ2-7 and V is TRBV28; D perhaps matches TRBD2 (6 bases). The V gene lost 2 bases and the J gene lost 6 bases, with 8 bases spanning the gap. This CDR3 contains 12 residues. Germline V gene data show CDR1 as MDHEN and CDR2 as SYDVKM. The CDR3 loop is CASSLQGGEQYV. In DNA form, the CDR3 reads TGTGCCAGCAGTTTACAGGGAGGCGAGCAGTACGTC.

The genes are TRBV24-1 and TRBJ1-1; D perhaps matches TRBD1 (5 bases). From germline, CDR1 is KGHDR and CDR2 SFDVKD. V gave up 3 bases and J gave up 1 base, with 5 bases separating them. The CDR3 totals 13 residues. CDR3 nucleotide sequence: TGTGCCACCAGTGATAGGGGGAACACTGAAGCTTTCTTT. Amino acids: CATSDRGNTEAFF.

CDR3 loop: CASGLAGGYTF. CDR3 coding DNA: TGTGCTAGTGGTTTGGCGGGTGGCTACACCTTC. The chain links TRBV12-5 to TRBJ1-2; D not certain. Trimming removed 1 base from V and 7 bases from J, with 4 bases in between. Germline V gives CDR1 LGHNT, CDR2 FRNRAP. This CDR3 is 11 amino acids long.

The rearrangement uses TRBV9 and TRBJ1-5, with 11 bases identical to TRBD1. This CDR3 spans 14 amino acids. Losses at the gene ends were 4 bases for V and 7 bases for J; bases not matched to a gene: 4. Germline-derived CDR1 and CDR2 are SGDLS and YYNGEE. Written as DNA, the CDR3 is TGTGCCAGCAGCTCCGGGACAGGGGGGCAGCCCCAGCATTTT. Its translation: CASSSGTGGQPQHF.